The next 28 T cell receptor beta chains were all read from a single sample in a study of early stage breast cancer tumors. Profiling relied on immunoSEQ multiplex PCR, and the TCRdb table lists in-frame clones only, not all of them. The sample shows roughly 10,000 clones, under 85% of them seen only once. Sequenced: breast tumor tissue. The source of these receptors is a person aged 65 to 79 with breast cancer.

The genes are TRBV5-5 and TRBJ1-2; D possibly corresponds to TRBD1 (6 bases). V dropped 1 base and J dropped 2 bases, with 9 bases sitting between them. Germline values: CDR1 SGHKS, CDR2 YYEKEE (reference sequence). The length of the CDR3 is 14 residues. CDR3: CASSLWDNNYGYTF. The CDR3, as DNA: TGTGCCAGCAGCTTGTGGGACAACAACTATGGCTACACCTTC.

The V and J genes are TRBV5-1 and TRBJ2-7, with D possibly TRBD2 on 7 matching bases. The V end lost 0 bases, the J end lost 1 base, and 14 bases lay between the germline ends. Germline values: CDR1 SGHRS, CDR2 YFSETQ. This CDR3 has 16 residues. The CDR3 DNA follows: TGCGCCAGCAGCTTGGCGGGGGGCGTAAGGTCCTACGAGCAGTACTTC. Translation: CASSLAGGVRSYEQYF.

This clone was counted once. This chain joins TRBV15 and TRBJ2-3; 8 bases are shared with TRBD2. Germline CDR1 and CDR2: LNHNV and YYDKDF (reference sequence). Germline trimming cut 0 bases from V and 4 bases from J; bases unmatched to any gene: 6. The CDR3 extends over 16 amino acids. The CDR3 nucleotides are TGTGCCACCAGCAGAGATTTTGCGGGGGGCGCAGATACGCAGTATTTT. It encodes CATSRDFAGGADTQYF.

For the CDR3, the DNA is TGTGCCATCAGTGGACAGGGTTCGGACGAGCAGTACTTC. Translating gives CAISGQGSDEQYF. The chain recombines TRBV10-3 with TRBJ2-7, with 7 bases identical to TRBD1. This CDR3 has 13 residues. Germline CDR1 and CDR2: ENHRY and SYGVKD. The V gene end was trimmed by 4 bases and the J gene end by 5 bases; junction bases not matched to a gene: 5.

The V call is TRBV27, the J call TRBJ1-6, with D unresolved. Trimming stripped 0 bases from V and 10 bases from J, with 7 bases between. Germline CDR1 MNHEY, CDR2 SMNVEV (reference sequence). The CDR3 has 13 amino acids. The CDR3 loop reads CASSLSRGSPLHF. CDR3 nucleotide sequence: TGTGCCAGCAGTTTATCCCGAGGCTCACCCCTCCACTTT.

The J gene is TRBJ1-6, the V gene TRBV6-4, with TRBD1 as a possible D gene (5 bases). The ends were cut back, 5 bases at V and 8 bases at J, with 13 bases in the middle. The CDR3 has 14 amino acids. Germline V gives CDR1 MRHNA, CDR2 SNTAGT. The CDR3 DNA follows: TGTGCCAGCAGTTTGTGGGGGGAGGATTCACCCCTCCACTTT. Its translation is CASSLWGEDSPLHF.

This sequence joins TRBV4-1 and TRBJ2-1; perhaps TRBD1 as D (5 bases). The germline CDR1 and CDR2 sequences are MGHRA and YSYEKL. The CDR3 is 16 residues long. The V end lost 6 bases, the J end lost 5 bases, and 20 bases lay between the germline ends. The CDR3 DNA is TGCGCCAGCAGGCCCCCGGACAATCCAGGCAACAATGAGCAGTTCTTC. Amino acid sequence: CASRPPDNPGNNEQFF.

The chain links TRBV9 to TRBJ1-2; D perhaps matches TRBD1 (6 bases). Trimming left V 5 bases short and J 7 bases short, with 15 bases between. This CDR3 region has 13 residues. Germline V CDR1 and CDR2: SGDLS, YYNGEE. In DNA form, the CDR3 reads TGTGCCAGCAGTCGGGACACCCCCTCTGGCTACACCTTC. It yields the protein CASSRDTPSGYTF.

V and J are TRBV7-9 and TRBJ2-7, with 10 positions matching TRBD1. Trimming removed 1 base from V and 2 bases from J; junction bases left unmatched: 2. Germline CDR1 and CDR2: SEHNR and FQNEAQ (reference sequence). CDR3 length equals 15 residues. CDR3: CASSLEGTGAYEQYF. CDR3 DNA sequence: TGTGCCAGCAGCTTAGAGGGGACAGGGGCCTACGAGCAGTACTTC.

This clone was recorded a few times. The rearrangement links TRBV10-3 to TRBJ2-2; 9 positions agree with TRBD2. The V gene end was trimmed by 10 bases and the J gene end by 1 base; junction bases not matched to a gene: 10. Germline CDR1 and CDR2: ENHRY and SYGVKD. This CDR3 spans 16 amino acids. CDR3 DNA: TGTGCCACCGCAAAGGGTAGCGGGGGGAACACCGGGGAGCTGTTTTTT. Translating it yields CATAKGSGGNTGELFF.

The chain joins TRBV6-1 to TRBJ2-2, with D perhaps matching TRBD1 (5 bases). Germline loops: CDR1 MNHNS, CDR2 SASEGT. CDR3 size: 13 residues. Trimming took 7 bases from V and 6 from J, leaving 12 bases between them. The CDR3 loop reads CASKSRVAGELFF. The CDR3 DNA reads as TGTGCCAGCAAAAGCAGGGTAGCCGGGGAGCTGTTTTTT.

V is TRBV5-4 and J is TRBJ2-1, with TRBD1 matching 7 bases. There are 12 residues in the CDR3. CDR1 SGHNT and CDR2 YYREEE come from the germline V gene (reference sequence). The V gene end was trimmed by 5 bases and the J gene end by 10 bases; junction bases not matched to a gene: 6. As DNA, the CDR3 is TGTGCCAGCAGTCAAGAGGACAGGGAGCAGTTCTTC. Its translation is CASSQEDREQFF.

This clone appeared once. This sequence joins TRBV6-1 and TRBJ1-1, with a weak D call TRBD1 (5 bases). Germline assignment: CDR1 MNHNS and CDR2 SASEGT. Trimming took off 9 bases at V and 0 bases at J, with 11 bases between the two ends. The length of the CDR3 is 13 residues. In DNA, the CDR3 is TGTGCCAGTCAGCAGGGAATGAACACTGAAGCTTTCTTT. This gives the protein CASQQGMNTEAFF.

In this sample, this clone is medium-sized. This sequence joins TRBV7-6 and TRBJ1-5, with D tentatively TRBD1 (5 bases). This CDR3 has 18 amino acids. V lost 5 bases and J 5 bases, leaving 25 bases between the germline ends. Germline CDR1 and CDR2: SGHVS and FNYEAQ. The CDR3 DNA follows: TGTGCCAGCAGCCCCCAGGCCCAGGGTCCTCCTTTCGATCAGCCCCAGCATTTT. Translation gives CASSPQAQGPPFDQPQHF.

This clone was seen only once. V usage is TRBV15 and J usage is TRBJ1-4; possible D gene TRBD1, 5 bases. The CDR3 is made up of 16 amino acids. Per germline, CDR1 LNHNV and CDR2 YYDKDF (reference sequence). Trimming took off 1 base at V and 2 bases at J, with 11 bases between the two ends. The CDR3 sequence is CATSRGGRATNEKLFF. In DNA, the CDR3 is TGTGCCACCAGCAGAGGGGGGAGGGCCACTAATGAAAAACTGTTTTTT.

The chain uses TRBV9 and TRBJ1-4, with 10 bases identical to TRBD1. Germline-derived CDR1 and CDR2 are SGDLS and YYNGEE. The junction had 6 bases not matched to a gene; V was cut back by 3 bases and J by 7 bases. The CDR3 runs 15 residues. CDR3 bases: TGTGCCAGCAGCGCAAGCGGGACAGGGGTTGAAAAACTGTTTTTT. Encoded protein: CASSASGTGVEKLFF.

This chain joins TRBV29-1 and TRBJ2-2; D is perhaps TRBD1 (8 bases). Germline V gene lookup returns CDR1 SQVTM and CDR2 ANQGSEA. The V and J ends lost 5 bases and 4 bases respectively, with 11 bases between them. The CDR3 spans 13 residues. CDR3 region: CSVNRGGTGELFF. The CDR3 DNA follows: TGCAGCGTTAACAGGGGGGGCACCGGGGAGCTGTTTTTT.

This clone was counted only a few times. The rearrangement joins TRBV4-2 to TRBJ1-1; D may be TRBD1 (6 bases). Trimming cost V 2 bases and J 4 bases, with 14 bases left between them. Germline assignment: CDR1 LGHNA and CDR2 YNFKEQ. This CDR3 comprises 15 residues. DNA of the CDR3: TGTGCCAGCAGCCAACCCTTACAGGGCACCACTGAAGCTTTCTTT. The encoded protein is CASSQPLQGTTEAFF.

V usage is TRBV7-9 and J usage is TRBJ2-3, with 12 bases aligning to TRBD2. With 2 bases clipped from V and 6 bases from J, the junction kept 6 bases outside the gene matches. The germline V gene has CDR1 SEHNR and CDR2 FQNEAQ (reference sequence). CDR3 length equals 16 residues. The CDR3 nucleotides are TGTGCCAGCAGCTTACTAGCGGGGGGGCGACGGGATACGCAGTATTTT. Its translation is CASSLLAGGRRDTQYF.

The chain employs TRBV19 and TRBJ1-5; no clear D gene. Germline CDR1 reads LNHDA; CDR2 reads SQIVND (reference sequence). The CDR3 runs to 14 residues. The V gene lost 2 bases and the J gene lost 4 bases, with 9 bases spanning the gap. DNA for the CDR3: TGTGCCAGTAGTATATTGACGGGAAATCAGCCCCAGCATTTT. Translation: CASSILTGNQPQHF.

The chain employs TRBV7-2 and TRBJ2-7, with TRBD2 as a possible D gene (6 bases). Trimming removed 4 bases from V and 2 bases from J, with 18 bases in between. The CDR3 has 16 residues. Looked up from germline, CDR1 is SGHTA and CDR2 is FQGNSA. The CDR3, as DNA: TGTGCCAGCAGCTATGGTGGGGGACTGAGCGCCTACGAGCAGTACTTC. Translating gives CASSYGGGLSAYEQYF.

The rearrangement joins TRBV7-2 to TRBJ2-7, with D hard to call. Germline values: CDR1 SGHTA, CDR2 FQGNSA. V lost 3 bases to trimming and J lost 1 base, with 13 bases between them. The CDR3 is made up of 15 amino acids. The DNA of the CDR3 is TGTGCCAGCAGCTTTCTGTCCGCGGATTCCTACGAGCAGTACTTC. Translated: CASSFLSADSYEQYF.

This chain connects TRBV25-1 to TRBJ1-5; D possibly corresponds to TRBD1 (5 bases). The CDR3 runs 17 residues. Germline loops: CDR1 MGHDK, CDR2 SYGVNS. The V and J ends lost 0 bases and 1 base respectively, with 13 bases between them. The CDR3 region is CASSEYMGRVSNQPQHF. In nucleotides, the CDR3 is TGTGCCAGCAGTGAATATATGGGCAGGGTCAGCAATCAGCCCCAGCATTTT.

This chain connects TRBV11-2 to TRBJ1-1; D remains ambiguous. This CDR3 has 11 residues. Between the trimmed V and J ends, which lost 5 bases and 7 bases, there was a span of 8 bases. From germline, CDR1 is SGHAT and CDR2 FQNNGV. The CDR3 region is CASSRVLEAFF. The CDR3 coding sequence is TGTGCCAGCAGCAGAGTCCTTGAAGCTTTCTTT.

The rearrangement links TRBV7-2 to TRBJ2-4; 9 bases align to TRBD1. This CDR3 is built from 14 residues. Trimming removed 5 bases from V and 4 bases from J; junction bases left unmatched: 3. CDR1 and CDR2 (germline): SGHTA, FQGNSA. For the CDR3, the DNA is TGTGCCAGCAGCCCCGACAGGGGGAAAAACATTCAGTACTTC. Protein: CASSPDRGKNIQYF.

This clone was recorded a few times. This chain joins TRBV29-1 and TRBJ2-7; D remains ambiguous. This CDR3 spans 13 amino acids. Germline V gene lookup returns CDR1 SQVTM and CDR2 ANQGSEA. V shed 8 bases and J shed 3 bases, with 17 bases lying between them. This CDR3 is CSICTRVGYEQYF. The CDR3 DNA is TGCAGCATCTGTACACGGGTGGGCTACGAGCAGTACTTC.

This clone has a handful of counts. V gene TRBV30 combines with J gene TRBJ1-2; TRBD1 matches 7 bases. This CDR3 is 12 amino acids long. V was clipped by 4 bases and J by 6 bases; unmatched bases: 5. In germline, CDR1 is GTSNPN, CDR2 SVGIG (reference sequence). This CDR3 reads CAWNQGGHGYTF. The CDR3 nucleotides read TGTGCCTGGAACCAGGGGGGCCATGGCTACACCTTC.

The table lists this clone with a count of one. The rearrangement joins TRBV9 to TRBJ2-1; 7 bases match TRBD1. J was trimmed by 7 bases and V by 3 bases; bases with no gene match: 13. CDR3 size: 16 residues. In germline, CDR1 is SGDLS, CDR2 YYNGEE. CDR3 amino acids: CASSDGQEHTSNEQFF. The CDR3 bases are TGTGCCAGCAGCGACGGACAGGAACACACCTCAAATGAGCAGTTCTTC.